What follows are 22 T cell receptor beta chains derived from one specimen sequenced in a study of blood T cell repertoires in COVID-19. Using immunoSEQ multiplex PCR, the repertoire was profiled, and TCRdb retains in-frame clones only, with some absent. The sample consists of 200,000 to 250,000 clones, 70% to 90% of them appearing once. The source material was peripheral blood. These receptors were collected from a woman between 18 and 29 years old who had recovered from COVID-19.

The chain links TRBV5-5 to TRBJ2-3, with TRBD2 matching 7 bases. Trimming cost V 1 base and J 2 bases; bases outside gene matches: 7. Looked up from germline, CDR1 is SGHKS and CDR2 is YYEKEE (reference sequence). The length of the CDR3 is 16 residues. The CDR3 nucleotides are TGTGCCAGCAGCTTGAAGCGGGGCACCCACACAGATACGCAGTATTTT. Translating it yields CASSLKRGTHTDTQYF.

The chain carries TRBV19 and TRBJ1-3, with TRBD1 matching 8 bases. The CDR3 runs to 17 residues. CDR1 and CDR2 from the germline V gene are LNHDA and SQIVND (reference sequence). V was pared by 3 bases and J by 3 bases, with 10 bases of the junction left unmatched. The CDR3 sequence: CASSIRTGYSSGNTIYF. CDR3 bases: TGTGCCAGTAGTATCAGGACAGGGTACTCCAGTGGAAACACCATATATTTT.

Here the CDR3 reads CASSFRVFGANVLTF. In DNA form, the CDR3 reads TGTGCCAGCAGCTTCAGGGTATTTGGGGCCAACGTCCTGACTTTC. The genes are TRBV5-8 and TRBJ2-6; D is perhaps TRBD1 (5 bases). Trimming cost V 2 bases and J 3 bases, with 9 bases left between them. The germline V gene encodes CDR1 SGHTS and CDR2 YDEGEE. The CDR3 covers 15 residues. The full variable domain, completed using reference TRBV5-8 and TRBJ2-6, is EAGVTQSPTHLIKTRGQQATLRCSPISGHTSVYWYQQALGLGLQFLLWYDEGEERNRGNFPPRFSGRQFPNYSSELNVNALELEDSALYLCASSFRVFGANVLTFGAGSRLTVL.

The rearrangement links TRBV5-1 to TRBJ1-1, with 10 bases lining up with TRBD1. In germline, CDR1 is SGHRS, CDR2 YFSETQ. The CDR3 runs to 18 residues. V shed 3 bases and J 4 bases; nucleotides not matched to a gene: 15. The CDR3 nucleotides read TGCGCCAGCAGCTACCTTCGACAGGGGGCTGGCGGGAGCACTGAAGCTTTCTTT. It encodes CASSYLRQGAGGSTEAFF.

This chain connects TRBV30 to TRBJ2-3; the D gene is possibly TRBD1 (5 bases). CDR1 GTSNPN and CDR2 SVGIG come from the germline V gene (reference sequence). Trimming removed 8 bases at V and 3 bases at J, with 15 bases between. The CDR3 sequence is 13 residues long. The CDR3 region is CALGHTSTDTQYF. The CDR3 region has the DNA TGTGCCCTGGGGCACACGTCGACAGATACGCAGTATTTT.

The CDR3 loop is CASSLGGNSYNEQFF. CDR3 nucleotides: TGTGCCAGTAGTTTGGGGGGGAACTCCTACAATGAGCAGTTCTTC. V usage is TRBV19 and J usage is TRBJ2-1, with TRBD2 matching over 7 bases. V gave up 5 bases and J gave up 0 bases; unmatched junction bases: 4. The CDR3 covers 15 residues. In germline, CDR1 is LNHDA, CDR2 SQIVND (reference sequence).

V and J are TRBV27 and TRBJ1-6; D not resolved. V was shortened by 5 bases and J by 0 bases, with 11 bases between the two germline ends. The CDR3 contains 16 residues. Germline CDR1 MNHEY, CDR2 SMNVEV (reference sequence). The CDR3 is CASSPRGSSYNSPLHF. The CDR3 DNA sequence: TGTGCCAGCAGTCCTCGTGGTAGCTCCTATAATTCACCCCTCCACTTT.

The rearrangement links TRBV28 to TRBJ2-1, with 12 bases matching TRBD2. This CDR3 contains 18 residues. Unmatched junction bases numbered 15, after V lost 6 bases and J lost 6 bases. Germline lookup yields CDR1 MDHEN and CDR2 SYDVKM. The CDR3 is CASSRAPSGRVRGNEQFF. The CDR3 coding sequence is TGTGCCAGCAGCCGCGCCCCTAGCGGGAGGGTGAGGGGCAATGAGCAGTTCTTC.

A single count supports this clone. V and J are TRBV30 and TRBJ2-3; TRBD1 is a possible D gene (5 bases). The ends were cut back, 2 bases at V and 1 base at J, with 13 bases in the middle. The length of the CDR3 is 15 residues. Germline values: CDR1 GTSNPN, CDR2 SVGIG (reference sequence). CDR3 nucleotide sequence: TGTGCCTGGAGTACAGGCCTTCGGGGCACAGATACGCAGTATTTT. The encoded protein is CAWSTGLRGTDTQYF.

This clone showed up just once. J is TRBJ2-3 and V is TRBV4-3; 12 nucleotides line up with TRBD2. CDR3 length equals 18 residues. J lost 2 bases, V lost 0 bases, and 6 bases had no gene match. Germline-derived CDR1 and CDR2 are LGHNA and YSLEER. CDR3 sequence (DNA): TGCGCCAGCAGCCAAGAAGCTAGCGGGAGGGCTAACACAGATACGCAGTATTTT. This codes for CASSQEASGRANTDTQYF.

The J gene is TRBJ1-1, the V gene TRBV3-1 (or the pseudogene TRBV3-2), with a weak D call TRBD1 (5 bases). The germline gives CDR1 LGHDT, CDR2 YNNKEL (reference sequence). The CDR3 length is 15 residues. Trimming left V 8 bases short and J 0 bases short, with 16 bases between. The CDR3 is CASLYSGAMNTEAFF. The CDR3 DNA reads as TGTGCCAGCCTTTACTCTGGGGCGATGAACACTGAAGCTTTCTTT.

The chain has TRBV5-1 and TRBJ2-3; D might be TRBD1 (5 bases). In germline, CDR1 is SGHRS, CDR2 YFSETQ. The CDR3 sequence is 15 residues long. Trimming pared 3 bases from V and 6 bases from J, leaving 17 bases between. The DNA for the CDR3 is TGCGCCAGCAGCTCAGGGTCAAACCTGGGGGATACGCAGTATTTT. It codes for CASSSGSNLGDTQYF.

The rearrangement joins TRBV5-1 to TRBJ2-7; 11 nucleotides line up with TRBD2. The germline gives CDR1 SGHRS, CDR2 YFSETQ. The length of the CDR3 is 15 residues. Losses at the gene ends were 5 bases for V and 2 bases for J; bases not matched to a gene: 6. CDR3 protein: CASRLAGGRAYEQYF. The CDR3 DNA reads as TGCGCCAGCAGATTAGCGGGAGGGCGTGCCTACGAGCAGTACTTC. Looking up the rest from reference TRBV5-1 and TRBJ2-7 gives the full variable domain: KAGVTQTPRYLIKTRGQQVTLSCSPISGHRSVSWYQQTPGQGLQFLFEYFSETQRNKGNFPGRFSGRQFSNSRSEMNVSTLELGDSALYLCASRLAGGRAYEQYFGPGTRLTVT.

This chain joins TRBV30 and TRBJ2-3; tentatively, D is TRBD1 (6 bases). Germline loops: CDR1 GTSNPN, CDR2 SVGIG (reference sequence). The V end lost 8 bases, the J end lost 5 bases, and 17 bases lay between the germline ends. The CDR3 totals 13 residues. This CDR3 reads CALSRGTGDTQYF. The CDR3 DNA reads as TGTGCCCTAAGTAGGGGGACGGGAGATACGCAGTATTTT.

The chain joins TRBV6-2 or TRBV6-3 to TRBJ2-7; a possible D gene is TRBD2 (6 bases). Trimming cost V 2 bases and J 7 bases, with 12 bases left between them. Germline values: CDR1 MNHEY, CDR2 SVGEGT. The CDR3 totals 13 residues. The CDR3 loop reads CASSYRESGEQYF. The CDR3 DNA is TGTGCCAGCAGTTACCGGGAGTCAGGTGAGCAGTACTTC.

The rearrangement uses TRBV6-5 and TRBJ1-1, with D maybe TRBD1 (5 bases). Between the trimmed V and J ends, which lost 0 bases and 0 bases, there was a span of 5 bases. Germline V lookup: CDR1 MNHEY, CDR2 SVGAGI. The CDR3 sequence is 14 residues long. Written as DNA, the CDR3 is TGTGCCAGCAGTTACTCGACAGTGAACACTGAAGCTTTCTTT. This encodes CASSYSTVNTEAFF.

The chain carries TRBV24-1 and TRBJ2-5; the D is unclear. The CDR3 is made up of 12 amino acids. The V end was cut by 9 bases, the J end by 2 bases, with 9 bases between. Germline-derived CDR1 and CDR2 are KGHDR and SFDVKD. This CDR3 is CATSGIQETQYF. The DNA for the CDR3 is TGTGCCACCTCCGGTATTCAAGAGACCCAGTACTTC.

The V and J genes are TRBV9 and TRBJ2-7; the match to TRBD1 covers 7 bases. The CDR3 contains 14 residues. Trimming at V came to 2 bases and at J to 3 bases, leaving 5 bases not matched to a gene. Germline CDR1 reads SGDLS; CDR2 reads YYNGEE. The CDR3 bases are TGTGCCAGCAGCGTCACAGGGGCGGGCTACGAGCAGTACTTC. Its protein is CASSVTGAGYEQYF.

In regard to this clone: Other DNA sequences in the sample encode the same CDR3. V gene TRBV27 combines with J gene TRBJ1-1; D unresolved. The CDR3 covers 13 residues. The V gene's germline CDR1 is MNHEY and CDR2 SMNVEV (reference sequence). V was pared by 0 bases and J by 0 bases, with 2 bases between. The CDR3 sequence: CASSLSMNTEAFF. Here the CDR3 DNA reads TGTGCCAGCAGTTTATCCATGAACACTGAAGCTTTCTTT.

The chain joins TRBV3-1 (or the pseudogene TRBV3-2) to TRBJ2-3; D might be TRBD2 (5 bases). Germline lookup yields CDR1 LGHDT and CDR2 YNNKEL (reference sequence). The CDR3 is 13 amino acids. Trimming cost V 3 bases and J 8 bases, with 12 bases left between them. CDR3 DNA sequence: TGTGCCAGCAGCCAGGACTCTTTCGGTACGCAGTATTTT. Translation gives CASSQDSFGTQYF.

This clone has a handful of counts. The rearrangement joins TRBV7-2 to TRBJ1-5; D is uncertain. Germline assignment: CDR1 SGHTA and CDR2 FQGNSA. The CDR3 extends over 14 amino acids. The germline V and J ends were trimmed by 5 bases and 3 bases, with 11 bases remaining between them. The CDR3, as DNA: TGTGCCAGCAGCCAGCTCGGGGTCAATCAGCCCCAGCATTTT. Amino acid sequence: CASSQLGVNQPQHF.

The chain recombines TRBV6-5 with TRBJ2-7, with TRBD2 matching over 13 bases. The CDR3 is 14 residues long. Germline V gene sequence: CDR1 MNHEY, CDR2 SVGAGI. The V and J ends lost 7 bases and 6 bases, in that order; junction bases with no gene match: 6. The CDR3 here is CASTLGLAGVEQYF. The CDR3, as DNA: TGTGCCAGCACTCTCGGACTAGCGGGAGTCGAGCAGTACTTC.